These 6 T cell receptor beta chains share one sample of origin, sequenced in a study of blood T cell repertoires in COVID-19. The data were produced by immunoSEQ multiplex PCR, yet TCRdb's version contains in-frame clones alone and is incomplete. The sample consists of under 150,000 clones, over 85% of them appearing once. Sequencing was performed on peripheral blood. Source of these receptors: a man in his fifties or sixties with COVID-19, enrolled during active disease.

The chain links TRBV6-2 or TRBV6-3 to TRBJ2-1; D uncertain. Germline CDR1 and CDR2: MNHEY and SVGEGT. There are 13 residues in the CDR3. V was cut by 4 bases and J by 10 bases, with 14 bases left in between. For the CDR3, the DNA is TGTGCCAGCAGTTGGTCAGGTATTGGGGAGCAGTTCTTC. Amino acid sequence: CASSWSGIGEQFF.

The chain couples TRBV9 to TRBJ2-2, with 7 bases lining up with TRBD1. Per the germline V gene, CDR1 is SGDLS and CDR2 is YYNGEE. The CDR3 is made up of 14 amino acids. The J segment lost 8 bases and the V segment lost 4 bases, leaving 8 bases of the junction unmatched. CDR3 nucleotides: TGTGCCAGCAGCCCCCACACAGGGGTTGGGGAGCTGTTTTTT. Translation: CASSPHTGVGELFF.

V gene TRBV30 combines with J gene TRBJ2-3; 7 nucleotides line up with TRBD2. The CDR3 is made up of 15 amino acids. V shed 2 bases, J shed 0 bases, and the junction held 5 bases outside the gene matches. Germline-derived CDR1 and CDR2 are GTSNPN and SVGIG (reference sequence). The CDR3 coding sequence is TGTGCCTGGAGTCGACTAGCATCTAGCACAGATACGCAGTATTTT. This translates into CAWSRLASSTDTQYF.

The chain recombines TRBV19 with TRBJ1-4, with 9 positions matching TRBD1. After removal of 2 bases from V and 5 bases from J, the junction contained 9 bases not matched to a gene. This CDR3 region has 17 residues. CDR1 is LNHDA, CDR2 SQIVND, per germline (reference sequence). The CDR3 DNA is TGTGCCAGTAGTATAAATGAGCGAGGACAGGGGAATGAAAAACTGTTTTTT. It codes for CASSINERGQGNEKLFF.

This chain connects TRBV6-5 to TRBJ1-1; D remains ambiguous. The V end lost 7 bases, the J end lost 3 bases, and 9 bases lay between the germline ends. The germline gives CDR1 MNHEY, CDR2 SVGAGI. This CDR3 region has 12 residues. CDR3 bases: TGTGCCAGCACTCCAGCGGACACTGAAGCTTTCTTT. Its translation: CASTPADTEAFF.

This chain connects TRBV6-4 to TRBJ2-3, with D possibly TRBD1 on 6 matching bases. Deletions cut 9 bases from V and 0 bases from J, with 19 bases between. Germline V gene sequence: CDR1 MRHNA, CDR2 SNTAGT. The CDR3 contains 16 residues. Here the CDR3 reads CASSLEAGASTDTQYF. The CDR3 DNA follows: TGTGCCAGTTCCCTAGAGGCAGGGGCAAGCACAGATACGCAGTATTTT.